The TCR beta chain under discussion was sequenced for a study of shared clonotypes between healthy human individuals. General study results and limits: An effect of sequencing depth on clonotype sharing among donors was expected.

As regards this clone: Antigen specificity is unknown.

The germline V gene encodes CDR1 WSHSY and CDR2 SAAADI. The CDR3 consists of 13 residues. Trimming at V came to 6 bases and at J to 2 bases, leaving 3 bases not matched to a gene. Clones were read by immunoSEQ multiplex PCR, and TCRdb kept only the in-frame ones, dropping some. The sample includes about half a million clones, more than 65% of them seen just once. Sequencing was carried out using PBMCs. The sequence was obtained from a woman aged 35 to 49 in good health. Some clones in this sample may be carry-over from other donors' samples. The chain links TRBV10-2 to TRBJ2-5, with 7 bases aligning to TRBD1. In nucleotides, the CDR3 is TGCGCCAGCAGACAGGGGCGACAAGAGACCCAGTACTTC. The encoded protein is CASRQGRQETQYF.